A selection of T cell receptor beta chains follows, all from one sample in a study of blood T cell repertoires in COVID-19. Measured with immunoSEQ multiplex PCR; TCRdb has only the in-frame clones, and not every one. The sample includes some 38,000 clones, approximately 85% of them seen just once. The specimen sequenced was peripheral blood. The receptors here all came from a man aged 55-75 years with active or convalescent COVID-19. The CDR3 runs from the conserved cysteine through the conserved F or W. The order of the fields is V gene, D gene, clone size, J gene, CDR3 DNA, CDR3 protein. The D gene is left open where the match is weak. Only part of the rows carry a size: once, few, many, or a class if the clone is expanded.

v_gene: TRBV5-1
d_gene: .
abundance: .
j_gene: TRBJ2-2
CDR3nt: TGCGCCAGCAGCTTGAGCGGCAGGAGATTCGCACTGAACACCGGGGAGCTGTTTTTT
CDR3aa: CASSLSGRRFALNTGELFF

v_gene: TRBV4-3
d_gene: .
abundance: .
j_gene: TRBJ1-5
CDR3nt: TGCGCCAGCAGCCAAGACCTCAATCAGCCCCAGCATTTT
CDR3aa: CASSQDLNQPQHF

v_gene: TRBV5-1
d_gene: .
abundance: once
j_gene: TRBJ1-6
CDR3nt: TGCGCCAGCAGCTTGGCCGAAGATAGCTCCCTCCACTTT
CDR3aa: CASSLAEDSSLHF

v_gene: TRBV4-1
d_gene: .
abundance: .
j_gene: TRBJ1-5
CDR3nt: TGCGCCAGCAGTTCAGTCCGTGTGGGGCTGGGAAACAATCAGCCCCAGCATTTT
CDR3aa: CASSSVRVGLGNNQPQHF

v_gene: TRBV24-1
d_gene: TRBD1
abundance: .
j_gene: TRBJ1-2
CDR3nt: TGTGCCACCAGTGACGCCGGGACAGGAGATAACTATGGCTACACCTTC
CDR3aa: CATSDAGTGDNYGYTF

v_gene: TRBV6-5
d_gene: .
abundance: .
j_gene: TRBJ2-1
CDR3nt: TGTGCCAGCAGCCGAGGAATATCCTACAATGAGCAGTTCTTC
CDR3aa: CASSRGISYNEQFF

v_gene: TRBV11-3
d_gene: TRBD1
abundance: .
j_gene: TRBJ2-5
CDR3nt: TGTGCCAGCAGCCTGGACAGGGGACCCCAAGAGACCCAGTACTTC
CDR3aa: CASSLDRGPQETQYF

v_gene: TRBV28
d_gene: .
abundance: .
j_gene: TRBJ1-4
CDR3nt: TGTGCCAGCAGCCCTGGACATAATAATGAAAAACTGTTTTTT
CDR3aa: CASSPGHNNEKLFF

v_gene: TRBV5-6
d_gene: .
abundance: .
j_gene: TRBJ1-2
CDR3nt: TGTGCCAGCAGCTTGAGTGGTACTGCGCTTTATGGCTACACCTTC
CDR3aa: CASSLSGTALYGYTF

v_gene: TRBV2
d_gene: .
abundance: .
j_gene: TRBJ2-3
CDR3nt: TGTGCCAGCAGTGTGTCAGGGGACACAGATACGCAGTATTTT
CDR3aa: CASSVSGDTDTQYF

v_gene: TRBV7-6
d_gene: .
abundance: .
j_gene: TRBJ1-1
CDR3nt: TGTGCCAGCAGCCAGGGAGGGGGTGGTAACACTGAAGCTTTCTTT
CDR3aa: CASSQGGGGNTEAFF

v_gene: TRBV7-9
d_gene: TRBD2
abundance: .
j_gene: TRBJ2-3
CDR3nt: TGTGCCAGCAGCAGACTAGCGGGTGGAGGTGGAGATACGCAGTATTTT
CDR3aa: CASSRLAGGGGDTQYF

v_gene: TRBV6-5
d_gene: TRBD1
abundance: few
j_gene: TRBJ1-6
CDR3nt: TGTGCCACCCCCGGGACAGGCATCAGAAATTCACCCCTCCACTTT
CDR3aa: CATPGTGIRNSPLHF

v_gene: TRBV7-2
d_gene: TRBD2
abundance: .
j_gene: TRBJ2-3
CDR3nt: TGTGCCAGCAGCTTAGGGGGCGGGAGGGCGGATACGCAGTATTTT
CDR3aa: CASSLGGGRADTQYF

v_gene: TRBV11-2
d_gene: .
abundance: .
j_gene: TRBJ2-2
CDR3nt: TGTGCCAGCAGCGTTGGGAGGAACACCAGGGAGCTGTTTTTT
CDR3aa: CASSVGRNTRELFF

v_gene: TRBV5-4
d_gene: .
abundance: .
j_gene: TRBJ1-2
CDR3nt: TGTGCCAGCAGCCCCTTTGCGTCGGTGGGCTACACCTTC
CDR3aa: CASSPFASVGYTF

v_gene: TRBV10-3
d_gene: .
abundance: .
j_gene: TRBJ1-6
CDR3nt: TGTGCCATCCGGCGGTCGGATGACTCACCCCTCCACTTT
CDR3aa: CAIRRSDDSPLHF

v_gene: TRBV29-1
d_gene: .
abundance: .
j_gene: TRBJ1-3
CDR3nt: TGCAGCGCCCGGGACACCAACTCTGGAAACACCATATATTTT
CDR3aa: CSARDTNSGNTIYF

v_gene: TRBV18
d_gene: .
abundance: .
j_gene: TRBJ2-5
CDR3nt: TGTGCCAGCTCCCAAAAAGAGACCCAGTACTTC
CDR3aa: CASSQKETQYF

v_gene: TRBV29-1
d_gene: .
abundance: .
j_gene: TRBJ2-1
CDR3nt: TGCAGCGTTGAAGATCTATACAGGGCCTCCTACAATGAGCAGTTCTTC
CDR3aa: CSVEDLYRASYNEQFF

v_gene: TRBV5-6
d_gene: .
abundance: few
j_gene: TRBJ1-6
CDR3nt: TGTGCCAGCAGCTTGGTGGGGACACTAGGGGCACCCCTCCACTTT
CDR3aa: CASSLVGTLGAPLHF

v_gene: TRBV30
d_gene: TRBD2
abundance: .
j_gene: TRBJ2-4
CDR3nt: TGTGCCTGGAGTGTACTCGGGGGGGGACTAGCGGGCTCCAAAAACATTCAGTACTTC
CDR3aa: CAWSVLGGGLAGSKNIQYF

v_gene: TRBV5-5
d_gene: .
abundance: few
j_gene: TRBJ2-2
CDR3nt: TGTGCCAGCAGCCACCAAGGACTGTACGGGGAGCTGTTTTTT
CDR3aa: CASSHQGLYGELFF

v_gene: TRBV6-5
d_gene: .
abundance: .
j_gene: TRBJ2-5
CDR3nt: TGTGCCAGCACTCGGGCGGGAGAGACCCAGTACTTC
CDR3aa: CASTRAGETQYF

v_gene: TRBV10-3
d_gene: TRBD1
abundance: .
j_gene: TRBJ2-2
CDR3nt: TGTGCCATCAGCCGACAGGGAAGAAGTGGTACCGGGGAGCTGTTTTTT
CDR3aa: CAISRQGRSGTGELFF

v_gene: TRBV30
d_gene: TRBD2
abundance: .
j_gene: TRBJ2-1
CDR3nt: TGTGCCTGGACTAGCGGGAGTGGTGAGCAGTTCTTC
CDR3aa: CAWTSGSGEQFF

v_gene: TRBV28
d_gene: .
abundance: .
j_gene: TRBJ2-2
CDR3nt: TGTGCCGGACAACGTCGGGGGGCTTTCGGGGAGCTGTTTTTT
CDR3aa: CAGQRRGAFGELFF

v_gene: TRBV27
d_gene: .
abundance: .
j_gene: TRBJ2-5
CDR3nt: TGTGCCAGCAGTTTAAAACTAGTGGGAGAGACCCAGTACTTC
CDR3aa: CASSLKLVGETQYF